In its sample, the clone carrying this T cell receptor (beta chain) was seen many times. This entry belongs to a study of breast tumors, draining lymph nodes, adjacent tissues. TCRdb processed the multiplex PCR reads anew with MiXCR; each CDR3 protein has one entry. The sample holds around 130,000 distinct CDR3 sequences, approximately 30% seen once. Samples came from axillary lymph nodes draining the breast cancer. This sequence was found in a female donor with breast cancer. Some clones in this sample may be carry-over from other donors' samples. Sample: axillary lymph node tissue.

The DNA for the CDR3 is TGTGCCAGCAGTTTAACGGGCAGTCTTTCCTACGAGCAGTACTTC. Protein: CASSLTGSLSYEQYF. The chain couples TRBV12-3 or TRBV12-4 to TRBJ2-7; D is unclear. The CDR3 sequence is 15 residues long. Trimming removed 2 bases at V and 1 base at J, with 12 bases between.